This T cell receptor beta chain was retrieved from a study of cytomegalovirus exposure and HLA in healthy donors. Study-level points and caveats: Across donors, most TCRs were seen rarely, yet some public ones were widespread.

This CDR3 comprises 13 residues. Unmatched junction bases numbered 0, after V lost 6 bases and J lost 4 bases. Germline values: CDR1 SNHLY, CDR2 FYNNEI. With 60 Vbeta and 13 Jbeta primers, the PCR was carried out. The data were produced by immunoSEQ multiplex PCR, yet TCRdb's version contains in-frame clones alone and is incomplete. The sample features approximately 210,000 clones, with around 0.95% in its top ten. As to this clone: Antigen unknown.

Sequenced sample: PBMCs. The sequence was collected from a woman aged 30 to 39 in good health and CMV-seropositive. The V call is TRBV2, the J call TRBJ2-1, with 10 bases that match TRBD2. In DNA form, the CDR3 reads TGTGCCAGCAGAGCGGGAGGGTACAATGAGCAGTTCTTC. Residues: CASRAGGYNEQFF.